Listed here is a single T cell receptor (beta chain). Its antigen remains unidentified. Researchers amplified the TCR beta CDR3 regions from RNA transcripts. First-round RT-PCR targeting the TCR CDR3 was performed with the HTBI primer set. MiXCR was run by TCRdb on the multiplex PCR reads, yielding one entry per CDR3 protein. In the table there are some 500,000 distinct CDR3 sequences, about 16% of which are singletons. The data are from a study of T cells in Graves' hyperthyroidism and ophthalmopathy. Study conclusions and caveats: Ophthalmopathy, which appeared later, was predicted by the model a median about 5.9 months before onset. Peripheral blood also featured most of the thyroid clonotypes expanded above 0.001.

The germline V and J ends were trimmed by 2 bases and 2 bases, with 15 bases remaining between them. This CDR3 spans 17 amino acids. In germline, CDR1 is SEHNR, CDR2 FQNEAQ (reference sequence). Patients affected by ophthalmopathy presented a Clinical Activity Score of at least 3, a NOSPECS grade of at least 4, and disease duration below 3 months. Sequenced material: blood. The chain joins TRBV7-9 to TRBJ2-2; a possible D gene is TRBD2 (6 bases). This TCR was sampled from a woman in her twenties or thirties with Graves' ophthalmopathy. This chain's CDR3 is CASSLIPGSFNTGELFF. In DNA, the CDR3 is TGTGCCAGCAGCTTAATCCCCGGGAGCTTTAACACCGGGGAGCTGTTTTTT.